This T cell receptor (beta chain) was identified during a study of T cells in Graves' hyperthyroidism and ophthalmopathy. The germline gives CDR1 LGHNA, CDR2 YSLEER. This CDR3 has 13 amino acids. Trimming took off 2 bases at V and 8 bases at J, with 10 bases between the two ends. This clonotype was recorded a few times. RNA transcripts gave rise to amplified TCR beta CDR3 regions. In the first-round RT-PCR of the TCR CDR3, the HTBI primer set was used. TCRdb itself ran the multiplex PCR reads through MiXCR, one entry per CDR3 protein. The repertoire consists of some 600,000 distinct CDR3 sequences, with approximately 15% occurring once and the leading ten covering roughly 5.5%.

Material for sequencing was blood. This clonotype originated in a woman in her 30s with Graves' hyperthyroidism that later progressed to Graves' ophthalmopathy. The V gene is TRBV4-3, the J gene TRBJ2-1, with D possibly TRBD1 on 5 matching bases. This CDR3 reads CASSQRKGDEQFF. The CDR3 DNA reads as TGCGCCAGCAGCCAACGAAAAGGGGATGAGCAGTTCTTC.